The T cell receptor (beta chain) under discussion was sequenced for a study of monozygotic twins with inflammatory bowel disease. Findings and caveats of the study: Some repertoire variability may stem from patients' differing immunosuppressive treatments.

About this clonotype: Its antigen is not known.

TCRdb re-called the 5' RACE reads; every CDR3 protein appears as one record, without DNA. The sample spans more than 120,000 distinct CDR3 sequences; the ten largest clones claim 2% to 2.5%. The CDR3 covers 15 residues. The germline V gene has CDR1 SGHRS and CDR2 YFSETQ. The TCR originated in a human donor with ulcerative colitis or Crohn's disease, or a healthy co-twin of an affected twin (not recorded which). The sample was blood. The chain employs TRBV5-1 and TRBJ2-7. CDR3 sequence reads: CASSLAQGQAYEQYF.